The 2 T cell receptor beta chains below were found in one sample sequenced in a study of molecular identifiers for immune sequencing clone quantification. TCRdb re-derived calls from the PCR reads in MiXCR, one entry per CDR3 protein. The sample consists of around 320,000 distinct CDR3 sequences, 24% of them appearing once. Sequencing was done on a sample of naive CD8+ T cells from blood, with Jurkat cell RNA spiked in. As for subset: FACS-sorted CD8+CD4-CCR7+CD45RA+ naive T cells. These receptors originate from a human donor in good health. Some libraries in this study had Jurkat cell RNA spiked in.

This clonotype was detected ten times or more. The V call is TRBV7-2, the J call TRBJ2-3; a weak D match, TRBD1 (5 bases). Trimming left V 7 bases short and J 5 bases short, with 13 bases between. This CDR3 comprises 13 residues. Germline loops: CDR1 SGHTA, CDR2 FQGNSA. CDR3 DNA sequence: TGTGCCAGCACCAGTCAGGGTGGAGATACGCAGTATTTT. Translation gives CASTSQGGDTQYF.

To note about this clonotype: This may come from a read error, since a much larger clone is one base off. V gene TRBV4-3 combines with J gene TRBJ2-7, with D possibly TRBD1 on 5 matching bases. The germline V gene has CDR1 LGHNA and CDR2 YSLEER. The CDR3 runs to 15 residues. V gave up 3 bases and J gave up 3 bases, with 15 bases separating them. In nucleotides, the CDR3 is TGCGCCAGCAGCCAGGGGATGGCAGGGTACTACGAGCAGTACTTC. Translation gives CASSQGMAGYYEQYF.